Listed below are T cell receptor beta chains from one sample, sequenced in a study of cytomegalovirus exposure and HLA in healthy donors. Some clones are missing from TCRdb's copy, which holds only in-frame ones; the method was immunoSEQ multiplex PCR. This table has 130,000 to 150,000 clones, about four fifths appearing once. Sequencing input: PBMCs. These receptors came from a man in his forties in good health and CMV-seropositive. Both conserved end residues are part of each CDR3. A D gene is named only where the DNA matches it firmly. The listing skips clone size in some rows; elsewhere it reads once, few, many or a size class.

>NA|TRBJ1-2|TRBV30|TRBD1|11
TGTGCCTGGAGTAGGGACAGGTCCTACACCTTC
CAWSRDRSYTF
>NA|TRBJ2-5|TRBV10-3|NA|14
TGTGCCATCAGTGACGCAGGGTCCCAAGAGACCCAGTACTTC
CAISDAGSQETQYF
>NA|TRBJ2-3|TRBV7-2|TRBD1|15
TGTGCCAGCAGCTTAGTCAGGGGGTACACAGATACGCAGTATTTT
CASSLVRGYTDTQYF
>NA|TRBJ1-2|TRBV5-6|NA|13
TGTGCCAGCAGCTTGGGGAGGTGGGATGGCTACACCTTC
CASSLGRWDGYTF
>NA|TRBJ2-2|TRBV5-1|NA|17
TGCGCCAGCAGCGCCCCCGCTGCGGGCTCGAACACCGGGGAGCTGTTTTTT
CASSAPAAGSNTGELFF
>NA|TRBJ1-3|TRBV6-4|TRBD1|19
TGTGCCAGCAGTGACCATCCAGAAACCGCAGGGGGCGCTGGAAACACCATATATTTT
CASSDHPETAGGAGNTIYF
>NA|TRBJ2-5|TRBV11-2|NA|12
TGTGCCAGCAGCGAGATGGACAGCTCCTTAGACTTC
CASSEMDSSLDF
>NA|TRBJ2-3|TRBV5-1|TRBD1|14
TGCGCCAGCAGGGAGCAGGGGGCGGAGGATACGCAGTATTTT
CASREQGAEDTQYF
>NA|TRBJ1-2|TRBV5-5|TRBD1|15
TGTGCCAGCAGCTTGAATGACAGGGTTGACTATGGCTACACCTTC
CASSLNDRVDYGYTF
>NA|TRBJ1-5|TRBV18|NA|17
TGTGCCAGCTCACCTGGAAGGGGTGAATCCGGCAATCAGCCCCAGCATTTT
CASSPGRGESGNQPQHF
>NA|TRBJ2-1|TRBV5-1|TRBD2|14
TGCGCCAGCAGCTTCGGACTAGCGGGAGGCGAGCAGTTCTTC
CASSFGLAGGEQFF
>NA|TRBJ2-1|TRBV27|NA|16
TGTGCCAGCAGTTTATACGTGACTAGTGTAACTGCTGAGCAGTTCTTC
CASSLYVTSVTAEQFF
>NA|TRBJ1-1|TRBV11-2|TRBD1|16
TGTGCCAGCAGCTTAGGCCAGGGGGCCAGACTTTCTGAAGCTTTCTTT
CASSLGQGARLSEAFF
>NA|TRBJ1-1|TRBV6-5|NA|15
TGTGCCAGCAGTTACGGGCAAATCATGAACACTGAAGCTTTCTTT
CASSYGQIMNTEAFF
>NA|TRBJ1-1|TRBV7-9|NA|17
TGTGCCAGCAGCTTCGGCGCTACGGGGGGCGCGAACACTGAAGCTTTCTTT
CASSFGATGGANTEAFF
>NA|TRBJ2-2|TRBV6-1|NA|13
TGTGCCAGCAGTGCCCGACTCGGCGGGGAGCTGTTTTTT
CASSARLGGELFF
>NA|TRBJ1-3|TRBV19|NA|14
TGTGCCAGTAGTCAACAGCTCTCTGGAAACACCATATATTTT
CASSQQLSGNTIYF
>few|TRBJ1-4|TRBV7-9|TRBD1|15
TGTGCCAGCAGCCGGTTTGGGACAGGGAATGAAAAACTGTTTTTT
CASSRFGTGNEKLFF
>NA|TRBJ1-2|TRBV7-2|NA|17
TGTGCCAGCAGCTTAAGACAGGCCCGAATGAGCGTCTATGGCTACACCTTC
CASSLRQARMSVYGYTF
>NA|TRBJ2-5|TRBV15|TRBD2|16
TGTGCCACCAGCAGAGGGTATACTAGCGGCCAAGAGACCCAGTACTTC
CATSRGYTSGQETQYF
>NA|TRBJ2-3|TRBV18|NA|13
TGTGCCAGCTCAAGACCCGGGACACCAACCCAGTATTTT
CASSRPGTPTQYF
>NA|TRBJ2-1|TRBV11-2|NA|16
TGTGCCAGCAGCCTGGAAACAGGTCGGCCCTACAATGAGCAGTTCTTC
CASSLETGRPYNEQFF
>NA|TRBJ2-1|TRBV7-9|TRBD2|15
TGTGCCAGCAGCTTACCGGCGGGAGGAAGGAATGAGCAGTTCTTC
CASSLPAGGRNEQFF
>NA|TRBJ2-3|TRBV9|TRBD2|19
TGTGCCAGCAGCATTACCGGACTAGCGGCACCTTCTAGCACAGATACGCAGTATTTT
CASSITGLAAPSSTDTQYF
>NA|TRBJ1-2|TRBV7-9|NA|15
TGTGCCAGCAGCTTATCAGGACTTATAAACTATGGCTACACCTTC
CASSLSGLINYGYTF
>NA|TRBJ2-3|TRBV5-1|TRBD2|17
TGCGCCAGCAGCGCACTAGCGGGAGGGCCTAGCACAGATACGCAGTATTTT
CASSALAGGPSTDTQYF
>NA|TRBJ1-2|TRBV29-1|NA|14
TGCAGCGTCCTAACAGTGGGGGCTGGCTATGGCTACACCTTC
CSVLTVGAGYGYTF
>NA|TRBJ1-2|TRBV5-6|TRBD1|15
TGTGCCAGCAGCTTGCTTACAGGGGGTAACTATGGCTACACCTTC
CASSLLTGGNYGYTF
>once|TRBJ1-2|TRBV4-1|NA|19
TGCGCCAGCAGCCAAGATTTTGCAGCGCCCATTCTACCTAACTATGGCTACACCTTC
CASSQDFAAPILPNYGYTF
>NA|TRBJ1-2|TRBV9|NA|16
TGTGCCAGCAGCGTAGGAGGTGGAGGGGCGAACTATGGCTACACCTTC
CASSVGGGGANYGYTF
>NA|TRBJ2-7|TRBV7-6|TRBD1|15
TGTGCCAGCAGCTCAGGACAGGGGTCAAGCTACGAGCAGTACTTC
CASSSGQGSSYEQYF
>once|TRBJ2-3|TRBV28|TRBD2|17
TGTGCCAGCAGTTTTCAGCCACTAGCGGGAGTTACAGATACGCAGTATTTT
CASSFQPLAGVTDTQYF
>NA|TRBJ2-7|TRBV5-1|NA|13
TGCGCCAGCAGCAACAGGGTTGCCTACGAGCAGTACTTC
CASSNRVAYEQYF
>once|TRBJ2-5|TRBV7-9|TRBD1|16
TGTGCCAGCAGCTCCCCTATGACAGGGTCAGAAGAGACCCAGTACTTC
CASSSPMTGSEETQYF
>NA|TRBJ2-2|TRBV7-8|NA|13
TGTGCCAGCAGTAGGAGTAACACCGGGGAGCTGTTTTTT
CASSRSNTGELFF
>NA|TRBJ2-7|TRBV13|TRBD2|15
TGTGCCAGCAGCTCCACTTTTCGGGGGGCCTACGAGCAGTACTTC
CASSSTFRGAYEQYF
>NA|TRBJ2-2|TRBV19|TRBD2|18
TGTGCCAGTAGAAAAGGAGGCAATGTAGCGGGAGCCTCCGGGGAGCTGTTTTTT
CASRKGGNVAGASGELFF
>NA|TRBJ2-3|TRBV6-5|NA|10
TGTGCCAGACGCGCAGATACGCAGTATTTT
CARRADTQYF